Reported below is one T cell receptor beta chain. Its antigen is unknown. This record belongs to a study of blood T cells in healthy people across ages. Study-wide points: Correlation between TCR beta diversity and naive T cell percentage was strong. In long-lived donors, naive CD4+ cell counts and diversity exceeded those of aged donors. Estimated diversity across one million T cells was deemed an underestimate.

The CDR3 sequence is 15 residues long. Germline values: CDR1 SGHTA, CDR2 FQGNSA. V was clipped by 5 bases and J by 4 bases, with 16 bases between them. The second PCR ran about 6 to 12 cycles with a sample-barcoded 5' primer and J-beta primers. TCRdb reprocessed the 5' RACE reads with MiXCR, giving one entry per CDR3 protein. The table includes about 780,000 distinct CDR3 sequences, about half detected once. The source of this sequence is an elderly man in good health. The material sequenced was blood. The chain employs TRBV7-2 and TRBJ2-3; the D gene is possibly TRBD2 (7 bases). The CDR3 loop reads CASSKGGAGADTQYF. The CDR3 DNA sequence: TGTGCCAGCAGCAAGGGGGGGGCTGGAGCAGATACGCAGTATTTT.